Detailed here is one TCR beta chain. Its antigen is not yet known. The record has no base qualities; no much larger clone is one base away. These data originate in a study of shared clonotypes between healthy human individuals (dated by TCRdb to 2018 to 2020). Looking at the study overall: A couple of women and a few men aged 18 to 49 years were included in the cohort. Per donor, three plates each were used for CD4 naive and CD4 memory, two for CD8 naive, and one for CD8 memory. To estimate repertoire size and how much clonotypes are shared between individuals, the study performed deep sequencing of blood TCR repertoires from a few healthy adults. To increase sequencing depth and limit assay-specific biases, different laboratories used diverse techniques to prepare libraries and sequence TCR repertoires. Leukapheresis yielded between about 0.8 and 8.9 billion PBMCs per donor. What the research found in general, with its limitations: Pairwise subsampling led to the expectation that sequencing depth would affect the degree of clonotype sharing among donors. Because the study included a small number of donors, the genetic and exposure-history diversity represented was limited. Compared with non-shared clonotypes, the clonotypes found in all four sorted-subset donors had higher generation probabilities. Even with the large sequencing depth, rarefaction of the sorted-subset datasets indicated that sequencing was incomplete. Estimated clonotype richness was generally larger for naive than for memory subsets. Sampling was limited to blood, and TCR repertoires in tissue likely differ from TCR repertoires in blood. Across a few donors, about 5% of naive CD4, more than 3% of naive CD8, about 2.3% of memory CD4, and 0.3% to 0.45% of memory CD8 clonotypes were shared.

V sheds 4 bases and J sheds 2 bases, leaving 10 bases between their ends. From cysteine to phenylalanine, the CDR3 is 14 amino acids long. This entry keeps only the CDR3 DNA: 42 bases, framed from base 1. According to the germline V gene, CDR1 reads MGHRA and CDR2 reads YSYEKL. Using the deep immunoSEQ assay, TCR CDR3 regions were amplified from genomic DNA by multiplex PCR. Extracted genomic DNA from each cell subset was spread evenly across all wells of several immunoSEQ 96-well plates, with each plate serving as a replicate. Each replicate PCR for sorted subsets received about 0.2 ug genomic DNA, equal to roughly 30,000 T cell genomes. Purified libraries were measured with a Qubit 3.0 fluorometer, size-checked on a Bioanalyzer 2100, and measured again with the KAPA Library Quantification kit. Every immunoSEQ 96-well plate was sequenced on a separate single-read 150-cycle Illumina NextSeq 550 flow cell. The published analysis was carried out like this. Because only junctional sequences without quality scores were contained in the immunoSEQ output, filtering matching that applied to full-length reads could not be performed. Sequences were annotated with PyIR, a Python wrapper for IgBLAST v1.9, using IMGT germline references to assign V/J genes and CDR3. Reads were filtered out if the reads had weak V/J assignments (E-value above 1e-6), no CDR3, stop codons, out-of-frame junctions, or ambiguous translated residues. A V3J clonotype was defined by an identical inferred V gene, J gene, and CDR3 amino acid sequence. The percentage overlap between two repertoires was calculated by dividing the number of shared unique clonotypes by the size of the smaller repertoire. Three approaches were used to assess repertoire richness: RTK rarefaction, the Chao1 estimator, and Recon v2.1 estimates of unobserved clonotypes. OLGA was used to compute generation probabilities for all TCRbeta clonotypes that the gDNA method yielded from several donors. Sourced from immuneACCESS, this table was stored by TCRdb with only in-frame sequences that have V and J called. A share of the clones is absent; for the studies checked, an unresolved V gene accounts for under half, and the remainder has no known explanation. V and J calls and clone size come straight from that table; D and trimming were deduced from the DNA. A total of about 2.1 million clones appear in this sample, about 94% of them only once. The ten top clones hold around 1.8% of the sample.

CD8 naive samples were CD45RO-negative cells positively selected for CCR7, giving a CD45RA+CCR7+ population that excluded TemRA cells. Donors were healthy HIV-negative adults with no recently reported acute infections or vaccinations. Every donor was a Caucasian adult residing in Nashville, Tennessee, USA. After blood collection by leukapheresis, PBMCs were isolated using Ficoll-Histopaque density gradient centrifugation and then cryopreserved in the vapor phase of liquid nitrogen. Purity and quantity of every magnetically sorted T cell population were checked by analytical flow cytometry. Genomic DNA was isolated from each sorted fraction and quantified by UV absorbance on a Nanodrop 2000c.

What was sequenced was naive CD8+ T cells from PBMCs. The cell subset or site label for this specimen denotes: CD45RA+CCR7+. The chain is made from TRBV4-1 and TRBJ2-3, with a tentative D gene TRBD1 over 5 matching bases. The receptor was derived from a young man in good health. Some clones in this sample may be carry-over from other donors' samples. Here the CDR3 is given as CASSPQAATDTQYF. The DNA sequence is given as TGCGCCAGCAGCCCACAGGCGGCCACAGATACGCAGTATTTT.